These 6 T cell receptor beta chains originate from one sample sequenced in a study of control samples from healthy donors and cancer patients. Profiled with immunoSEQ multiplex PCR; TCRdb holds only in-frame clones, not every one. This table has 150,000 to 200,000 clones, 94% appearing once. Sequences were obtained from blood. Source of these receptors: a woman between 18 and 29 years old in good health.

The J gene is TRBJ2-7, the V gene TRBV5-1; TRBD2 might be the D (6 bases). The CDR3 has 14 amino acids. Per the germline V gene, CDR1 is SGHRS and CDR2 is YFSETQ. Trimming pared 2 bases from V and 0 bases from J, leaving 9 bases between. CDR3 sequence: CASSLGGDSYEQYF. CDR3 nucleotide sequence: TGCGCCAGCAGCTTAGGCGGGGACTCCTACGAGCAGTACTTC.

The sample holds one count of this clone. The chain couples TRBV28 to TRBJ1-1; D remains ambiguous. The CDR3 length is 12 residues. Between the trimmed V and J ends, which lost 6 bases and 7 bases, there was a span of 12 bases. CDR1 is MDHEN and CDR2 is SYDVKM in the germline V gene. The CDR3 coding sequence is TGTGCCAGCAGGATACGGACGGATGAAGCTTTCTTT. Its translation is CASRIRTDEAFF.

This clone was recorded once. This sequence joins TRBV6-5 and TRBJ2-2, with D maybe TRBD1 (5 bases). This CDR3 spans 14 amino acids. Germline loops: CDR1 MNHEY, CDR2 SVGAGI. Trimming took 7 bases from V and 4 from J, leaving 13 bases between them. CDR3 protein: CASMAGKGTGELFF. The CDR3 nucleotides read TGTGCCAGCATGGCAGGGAAAGGCACCGGGGAGCTGTTTTTT.

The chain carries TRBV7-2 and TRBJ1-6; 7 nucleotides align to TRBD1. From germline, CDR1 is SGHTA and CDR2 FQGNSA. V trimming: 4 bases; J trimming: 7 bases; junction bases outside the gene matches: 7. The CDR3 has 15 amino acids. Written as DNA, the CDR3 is TGTGCCAGCAGCTGGAACAGGGGAAGCAATTCACCCCTCCACTTT. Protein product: CASSWNRGSNSPLHF.

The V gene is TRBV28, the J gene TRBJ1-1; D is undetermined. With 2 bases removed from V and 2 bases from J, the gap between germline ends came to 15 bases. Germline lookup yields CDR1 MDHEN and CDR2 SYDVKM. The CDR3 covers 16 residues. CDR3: CASSLTFSSRNTEAFF. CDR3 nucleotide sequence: TGTGCCAGCAGTTTAACATTTTCTTCCAGAAACACTGAAGCTTTCTTT.

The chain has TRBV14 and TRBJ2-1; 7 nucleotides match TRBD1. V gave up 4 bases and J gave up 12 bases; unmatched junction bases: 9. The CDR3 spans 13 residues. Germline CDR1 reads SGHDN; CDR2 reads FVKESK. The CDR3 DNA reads TGTGCCAGCAGCCCCGGACCGGGACAGAGGCAGTTCTTC. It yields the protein CASSPGPGQRQFF.